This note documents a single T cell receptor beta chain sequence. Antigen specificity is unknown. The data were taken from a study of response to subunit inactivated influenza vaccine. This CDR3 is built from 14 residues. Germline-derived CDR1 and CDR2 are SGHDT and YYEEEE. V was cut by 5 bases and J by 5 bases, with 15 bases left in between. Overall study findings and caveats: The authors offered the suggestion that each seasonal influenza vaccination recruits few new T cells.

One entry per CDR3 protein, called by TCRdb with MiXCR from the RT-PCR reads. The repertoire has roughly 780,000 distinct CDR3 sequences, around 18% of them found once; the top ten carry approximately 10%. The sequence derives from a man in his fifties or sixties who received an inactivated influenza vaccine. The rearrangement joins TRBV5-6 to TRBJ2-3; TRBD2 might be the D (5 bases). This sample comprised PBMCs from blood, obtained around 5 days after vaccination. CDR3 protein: CASRLGSGGDTQYF. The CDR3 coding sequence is TGTGCCAGCAGGTTAGGATCAGGAGGAGATACGCAGTATTTT.